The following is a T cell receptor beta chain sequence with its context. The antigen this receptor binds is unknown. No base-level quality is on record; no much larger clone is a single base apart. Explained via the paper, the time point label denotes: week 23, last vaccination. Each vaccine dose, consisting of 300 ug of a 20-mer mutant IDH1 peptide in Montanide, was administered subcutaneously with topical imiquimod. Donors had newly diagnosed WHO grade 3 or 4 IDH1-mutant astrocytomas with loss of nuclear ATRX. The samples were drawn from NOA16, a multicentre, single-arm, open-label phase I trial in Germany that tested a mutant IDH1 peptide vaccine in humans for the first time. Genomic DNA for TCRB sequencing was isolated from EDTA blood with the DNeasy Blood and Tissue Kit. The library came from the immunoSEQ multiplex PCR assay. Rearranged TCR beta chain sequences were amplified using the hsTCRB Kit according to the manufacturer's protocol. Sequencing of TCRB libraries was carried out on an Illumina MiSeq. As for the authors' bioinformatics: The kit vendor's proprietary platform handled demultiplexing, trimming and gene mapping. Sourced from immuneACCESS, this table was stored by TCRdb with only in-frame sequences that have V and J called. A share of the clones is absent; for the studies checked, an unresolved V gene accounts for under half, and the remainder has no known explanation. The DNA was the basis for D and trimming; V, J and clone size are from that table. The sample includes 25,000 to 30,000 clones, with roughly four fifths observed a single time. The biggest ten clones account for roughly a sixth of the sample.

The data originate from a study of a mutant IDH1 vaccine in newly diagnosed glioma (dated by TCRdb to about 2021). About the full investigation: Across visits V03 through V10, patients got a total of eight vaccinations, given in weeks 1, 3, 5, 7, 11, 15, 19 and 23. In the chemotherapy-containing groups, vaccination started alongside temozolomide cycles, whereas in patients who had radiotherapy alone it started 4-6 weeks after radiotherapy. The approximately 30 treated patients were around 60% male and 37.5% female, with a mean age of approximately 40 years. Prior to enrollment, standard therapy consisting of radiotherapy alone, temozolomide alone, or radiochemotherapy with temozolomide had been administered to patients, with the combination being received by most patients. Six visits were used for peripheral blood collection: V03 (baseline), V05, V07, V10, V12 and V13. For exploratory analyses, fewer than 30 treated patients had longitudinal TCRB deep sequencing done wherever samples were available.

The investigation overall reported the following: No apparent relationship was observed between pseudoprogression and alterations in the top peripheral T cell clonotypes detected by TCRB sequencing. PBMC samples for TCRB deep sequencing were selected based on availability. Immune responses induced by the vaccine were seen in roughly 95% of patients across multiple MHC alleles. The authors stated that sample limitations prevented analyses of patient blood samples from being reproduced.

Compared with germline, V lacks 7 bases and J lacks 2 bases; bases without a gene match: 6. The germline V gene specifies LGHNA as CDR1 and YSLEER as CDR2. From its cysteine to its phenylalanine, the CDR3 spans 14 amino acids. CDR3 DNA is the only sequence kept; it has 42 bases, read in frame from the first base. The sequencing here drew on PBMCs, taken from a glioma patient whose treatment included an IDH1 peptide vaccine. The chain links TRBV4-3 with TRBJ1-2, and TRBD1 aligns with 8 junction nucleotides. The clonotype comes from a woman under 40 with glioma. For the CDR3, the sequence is CASTQDRANYGYTF. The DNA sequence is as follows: TGCGCCAGCACCCAGGACAGGGCAAACTATGGCTACACCTTC.